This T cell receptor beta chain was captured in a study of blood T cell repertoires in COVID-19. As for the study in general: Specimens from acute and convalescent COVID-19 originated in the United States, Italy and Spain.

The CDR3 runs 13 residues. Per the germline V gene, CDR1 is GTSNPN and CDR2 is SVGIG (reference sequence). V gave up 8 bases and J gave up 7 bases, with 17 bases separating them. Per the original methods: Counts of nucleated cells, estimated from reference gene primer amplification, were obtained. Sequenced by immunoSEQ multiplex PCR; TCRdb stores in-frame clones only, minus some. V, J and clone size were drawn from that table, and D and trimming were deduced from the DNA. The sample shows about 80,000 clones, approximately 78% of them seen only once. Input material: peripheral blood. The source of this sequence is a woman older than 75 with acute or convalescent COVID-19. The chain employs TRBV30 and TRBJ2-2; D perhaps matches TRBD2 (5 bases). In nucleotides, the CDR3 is TGTGCCCGAAGTGATATAGCGATCGGGGAGCTGTTTTTT. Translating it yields CARSDIAIGELFF.